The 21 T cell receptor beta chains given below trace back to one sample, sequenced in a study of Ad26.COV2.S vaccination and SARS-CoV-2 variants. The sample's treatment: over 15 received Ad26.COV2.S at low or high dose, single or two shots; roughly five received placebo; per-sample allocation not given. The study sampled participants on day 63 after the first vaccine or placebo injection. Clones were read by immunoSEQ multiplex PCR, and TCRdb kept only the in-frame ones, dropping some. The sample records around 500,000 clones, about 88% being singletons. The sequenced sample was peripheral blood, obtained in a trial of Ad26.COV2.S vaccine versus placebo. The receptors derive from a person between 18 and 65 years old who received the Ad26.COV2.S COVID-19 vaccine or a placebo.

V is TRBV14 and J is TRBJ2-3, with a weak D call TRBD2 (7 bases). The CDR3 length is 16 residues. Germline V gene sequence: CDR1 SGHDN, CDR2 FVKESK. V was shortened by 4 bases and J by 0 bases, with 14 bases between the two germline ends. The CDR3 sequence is CASSLRAGASTDTQYF. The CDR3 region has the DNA TGTGCCAGCAGCCTGCGGGCGGGGGCTAGCACAGATACGCAGTATTTT.

The CDR3, as DNA: TGTGCCAGCAGCCAAGCGTCCTACGAGCAGTACTTC. It specifies CASSQASYEQYF. The chain carries TRBV7-9 and TRBJ2-7; D gene unclear. CDR3 length: 12 residues. Per the germline V gene, CDR1 is SEHNR and CDR2 is FQNEAQ (reference sequence). Trimming shortened V by 5 bases and J by 1 base, and 6 bases separated the two germline ends.

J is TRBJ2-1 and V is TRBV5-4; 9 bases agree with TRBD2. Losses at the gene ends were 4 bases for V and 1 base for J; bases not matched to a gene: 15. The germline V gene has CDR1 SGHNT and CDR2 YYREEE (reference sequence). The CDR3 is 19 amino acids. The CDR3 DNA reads TGTGCCAGCAGCGACGGCCTAACGGGACTAGCCGGATCCTACAATGAGCAGTTCTTC. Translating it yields CASSDGLTGLAGSYNEQFF. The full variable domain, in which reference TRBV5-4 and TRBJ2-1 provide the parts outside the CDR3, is ETGVTQSPTHLIKTRGQQVTLRCSSQSGHNTVSWYQQALGQGPQFIFQYYREEENGRGNFPPRFSGLQFPNYSSELNVNALELDDSALYLCASSDGLTGLAGSYNEQFFGPGTRLTVL.

CDR3 nucleotide sequence: TGTGCCAGCAGCTTACTCTTTAGGGTAGCGGGGGGGCCAGATACGCAGTATTTT. The encoded protein is CASSLLFRVAGGPDTQYF. The chain links TRBV7-2 to TRBJ2-3; 11 bases align to TRBD2. This CDR3 contains 18 residues. Per the germline V gene, CDR1 is SGHTA and CDR2 is FQGNSA. Trimming cost V 2 bases and J 4 bases; bases outside gene matches: 11.

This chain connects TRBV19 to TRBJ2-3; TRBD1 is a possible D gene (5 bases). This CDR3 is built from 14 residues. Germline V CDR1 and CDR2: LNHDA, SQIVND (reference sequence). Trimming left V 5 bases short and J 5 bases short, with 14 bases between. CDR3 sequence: CASSPPLDRDTQYF. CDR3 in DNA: TGTGCCAGTAGTCCACCCCTCGACAGAGATACGCAGTATTTT.

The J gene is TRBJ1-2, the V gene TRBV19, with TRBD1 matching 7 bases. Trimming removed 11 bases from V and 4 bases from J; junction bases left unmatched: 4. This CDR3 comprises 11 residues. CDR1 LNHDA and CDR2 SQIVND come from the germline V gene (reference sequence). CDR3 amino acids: CAGGGGYGYTF. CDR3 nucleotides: TGTGCCGGAGGGGGCGGCTATGGCTACACCTTC.

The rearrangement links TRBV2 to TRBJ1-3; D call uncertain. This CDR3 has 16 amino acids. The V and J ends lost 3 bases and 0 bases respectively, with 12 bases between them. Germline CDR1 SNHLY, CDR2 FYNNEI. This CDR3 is CASSEDAGVSGNTIYF. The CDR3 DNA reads TGTGCCAGCAGTGAGGACGCGGGCGTCTCTGGAAACACCATATATTTT.

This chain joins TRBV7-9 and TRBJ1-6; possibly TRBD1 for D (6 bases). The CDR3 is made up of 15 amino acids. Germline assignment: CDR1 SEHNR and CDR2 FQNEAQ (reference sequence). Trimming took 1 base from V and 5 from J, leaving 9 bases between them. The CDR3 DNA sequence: TGTGCCAGCAGCTTAGGAGACAGGAATAATTCACCCCTCCACTTT. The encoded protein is CASSLGDRNNSPLHF.

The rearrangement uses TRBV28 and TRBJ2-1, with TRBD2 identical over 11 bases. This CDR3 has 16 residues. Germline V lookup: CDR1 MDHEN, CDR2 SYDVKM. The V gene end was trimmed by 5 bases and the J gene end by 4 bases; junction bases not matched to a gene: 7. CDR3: CASSNFGTSGYNEQFF. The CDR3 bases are TGTGCCAGCAGTAACTTCGGGACTAGCGGTTACAATGAGCAGTTCTTC.

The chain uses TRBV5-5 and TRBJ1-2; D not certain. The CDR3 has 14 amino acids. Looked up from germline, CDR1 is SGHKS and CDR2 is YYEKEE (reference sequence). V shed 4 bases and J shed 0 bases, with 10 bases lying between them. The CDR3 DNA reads TGTGCCAGCAGCACCTACGGAGCTAACTATGGCTACACCTTC. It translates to CASSTYGANYGYTF.

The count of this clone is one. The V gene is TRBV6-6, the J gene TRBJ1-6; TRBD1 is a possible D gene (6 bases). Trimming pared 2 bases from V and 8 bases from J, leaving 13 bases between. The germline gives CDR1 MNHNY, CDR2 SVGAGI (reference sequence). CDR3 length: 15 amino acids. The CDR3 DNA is TGTGCCAGCAGTTACCCAGGGGAGAGGGATTCACCCCTCCACTTT. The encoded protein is CASSYPGERDSPLHF.

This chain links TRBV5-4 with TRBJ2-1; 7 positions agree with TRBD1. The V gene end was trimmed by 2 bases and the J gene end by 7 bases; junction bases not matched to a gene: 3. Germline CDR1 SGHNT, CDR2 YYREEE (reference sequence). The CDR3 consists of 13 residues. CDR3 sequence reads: CASSLRGQNEQFF. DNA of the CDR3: TGTGCCAGCAGCTTAAGGGGGCAGAATGAGCAGTTCTTC.

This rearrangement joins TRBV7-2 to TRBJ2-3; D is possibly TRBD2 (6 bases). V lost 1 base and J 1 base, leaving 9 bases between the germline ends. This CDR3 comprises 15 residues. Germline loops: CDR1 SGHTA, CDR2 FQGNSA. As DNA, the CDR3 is TGTGCCAGCAGCTTAGTGCCTAGCGGCACAGATACGCAGTATTTT. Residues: CASSLVPSGTDTQYF.

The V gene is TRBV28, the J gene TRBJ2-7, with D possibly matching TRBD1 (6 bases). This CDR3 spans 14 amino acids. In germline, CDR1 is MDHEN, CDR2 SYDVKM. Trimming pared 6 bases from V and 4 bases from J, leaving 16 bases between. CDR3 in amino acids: CASRPGANYYEQYF. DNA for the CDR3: TGTGCCAGCAGGCCAGGGGCAAATTATTACGAGCAGTACTTC.

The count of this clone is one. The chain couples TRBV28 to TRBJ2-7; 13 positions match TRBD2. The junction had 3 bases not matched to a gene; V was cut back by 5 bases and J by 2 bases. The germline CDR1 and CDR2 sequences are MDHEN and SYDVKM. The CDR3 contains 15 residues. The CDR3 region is CASSRGLAGAYEQYF. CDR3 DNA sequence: TGTGCCAGCAGTCGAGGACTAGCGGGAGCCTACGAGCAGTACTTC. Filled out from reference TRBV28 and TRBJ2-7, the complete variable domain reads DVKVTQSSRYLVKRTGEKVFLECVQDMDHENMFWYRQDPGLGLRLIYFSYDVKMKEKGDIPEGYSVSREKKERFSLILESASTNQTSMYLCASSRGLAGAYEQYFGPGTRLTVT.

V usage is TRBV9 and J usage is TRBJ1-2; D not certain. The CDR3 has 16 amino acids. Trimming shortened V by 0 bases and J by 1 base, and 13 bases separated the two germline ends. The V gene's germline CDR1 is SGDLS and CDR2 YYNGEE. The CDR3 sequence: CASSVGLVTDNYGYTF. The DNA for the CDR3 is TGTGCCAGCAGCGTAGGTCTAGTAACAGATAACTATGGCTACACCTTC.

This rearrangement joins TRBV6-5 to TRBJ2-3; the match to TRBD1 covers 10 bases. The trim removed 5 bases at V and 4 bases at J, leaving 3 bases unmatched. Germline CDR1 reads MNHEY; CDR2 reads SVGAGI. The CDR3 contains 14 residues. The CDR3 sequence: CASSRGQGADTQYF. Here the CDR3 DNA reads TGTGCCAGCAGTCGCGGACAGGGGGCAGATACGCAGTATTTT.

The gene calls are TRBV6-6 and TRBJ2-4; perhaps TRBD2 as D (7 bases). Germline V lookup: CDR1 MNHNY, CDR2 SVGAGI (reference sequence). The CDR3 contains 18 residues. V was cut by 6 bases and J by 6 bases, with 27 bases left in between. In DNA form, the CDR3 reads TGTGCCAGCAGCCGAATCAGGGGAGGGGGGGTTCCCGGAAACATTCAGTACTTC. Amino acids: CASSRIRGGGVPGNIQYF.

The CDR3 region is CASSQNQGLNTEAFF. DNA for the CDR3: TGCGCCAGCAGCCAAAATCAGGGGTTGAACACTGAAGCTTTCTTT. The gene calls are TRBV4-1 and TRBJ1-1; D might be TRBD1 (6 bases). The CDR3 has 15 amino acids. Germline loops: CDR1 MGHRA, CDR2 YSYEKL. V was clipped by 2 bases and J by 0 bases, with 10 bases between them.

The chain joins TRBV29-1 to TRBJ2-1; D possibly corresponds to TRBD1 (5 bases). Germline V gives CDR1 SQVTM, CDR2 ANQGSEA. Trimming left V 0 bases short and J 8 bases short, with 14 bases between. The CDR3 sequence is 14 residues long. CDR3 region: CSVEDYPQGDEQFF. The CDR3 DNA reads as TGCAGCGTTGAAGATTACCCCCAAGGGGATGAGCAGTTCTTC.

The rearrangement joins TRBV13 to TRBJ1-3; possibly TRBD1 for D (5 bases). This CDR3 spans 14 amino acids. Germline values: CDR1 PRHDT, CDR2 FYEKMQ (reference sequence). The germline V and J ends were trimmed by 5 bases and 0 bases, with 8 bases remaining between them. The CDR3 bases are TGTGCCAGCAGCCCCGACAGCTCTGGAAACACCATATATTTT. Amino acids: CASSPDSSGNTIYF.